Listed below are T cell receptor beta chains from one sample, sequenced in a study of vaccination and CD4 T cells after COVID-19. One entry per CDR3 protein, called by TCRdb with MiXCR from the PCR reads. Seen here are around 7,800 distinct CDR3 sequences, 41% observed once, and the top ten hold less than 35%. Their antigens remain unidentified. Material for sequencing was CD4+ T cells from blood, cultured in vitro. The receptors were gathered from a human donor in good health. Each CDR3 is given with its conserved first and last residue. The D gene is left open where the match is weak. Some rows mark clone size as missing; the rest say once, few, many or name a class of expanded clone.

j_call	clone_size	d_call	v_call	cdr3_aa	cdr3_nt
TRBJ1-1	NA	NA	TRBV10-3	CAIGGAKNTEAFF	TGTGCCATTGGAGGGGCCAAGAACACTGAAGCTTTCTTT
TRBJ2-7	NA	NA	TRBV27	CASIGLDSYEQYF	TGTGCCAGCATCGGACTGGACTCCTACGAGCAGTACTTC
TRBJ2-5	NA	NA	TRBV5-1	CASSLNSETQYF	TGCGCCAGCAGCTTGAATTCTGAGACCCAGTACTTC
TRBJ1-2	NA	TRBD1	TRBV6-1	CASRGQTYGYAF	TGTGCCAGCAGGGGACAGACCTATGGCTACGCCTTC
TRBJ2-1	once	NA	TRBV7-6	CASSLAGQERDEQFF	TGTGCCAGCAGCTTAGCAGGGCAGGAGCGGGATGAGCAGTTCTTC
TRBJ1-5	few	NA	TRBV6-2/TRBV6-3	CASSYGGAGNQPQHF	TGTGCCAGCAGTTACGGAGGGGCGGGCAATCAGCCCCAGCATTTT
TRBJ2-5	NA	TRBD1	TRBV6-2/TRBV6-3	CASSHWGRDRGPQETQYF	TGTGCCAGCAGCCACTGGGGACGGGACAGGGGACCCCAAGAGACCCAGTACTTC
TRBJ2-3	NA	TRBD2	TRBV2	CASISGTGDTQYF	TGTGCCAGCATAAGCGGGACTGGGGATACGCAGTATTTT
TRBJ1-2	NA	NA	TRBV5-4	CASSSGSQYGYTF	TGTGCCAGCAGCTCCGGGTCCCAATATGGCTACACCTTC
TRBJ1-1	NA	NA	TRBV21-1	CASSRTPKMNTEAFF	TGTGCCAGCAGCAGAACTCCGAAAATGAACACTGAAGCTTTCTTT
TRBJ2-7	NA	TRBD1	TRBV19	CASRDGAGGSYEQYF	TGTGCCAGTCGGGATGGTGCAGGGGGATCCTACGAGCAGTACTTC
TRBJ1-1	NA	TRBD1	TRBV7-9	CASSLGTGVSTEAFF	TGTGCCAGCAGCTTAGGGACAGGGGTGAGCACTGAAGCTTTCTTT
TRBJ2-5	NA	TRBD1	TRBV7-6	CASSPGQGAWETQYF	TGTGCCAGCAGCCCAGGACAGGGGGCTTGGGAGACCCAGTACTTC
TRBJ1-2	once	NA	TRBV7-3	CARSPQGGLQGYTF	TGTGCCCGCAGCCCTCAGGGTGGCCTCCAGGGCTACACCTTC
TRBJ2-3	NA	TRBD2	TRBV6-2/TRBV6-3	CASSYSLRSGRESDTQYF	TGTGCCAGCAGTTACTCGCTAAGGAGCGGGAGGGAATCAGATACGCAGTATTTT
TRBJ2-2	NA	NA	TRBV6-1	CASREGTGELFF	TGTGCCAGCAGGGAGGGAACCGGGGAGCTGTTTTTT
TRBJ1-2	NA	NA	TRBV28	CASSSQDLNYGYTF	TGTGCCAGCAGTTCGCAGGACCTTAACTATGGCTACACCTTC
TRBJ2-3	once	TRBD2	TRBV2	CASSGLGRGSDTQYF	TGTGCCAGCAGTGGTCTCGGGAGGGGGTCAGATACGCAGTATTTT
TRBJ1-1	NA	NA	TRBV18	CASSPLSTEAFF	TGTGCCAGCTCACCACTGAGCACTGAAGCTTTCTTT
TRBJ2-1	NA	TRBD2	TRBV7-8	CASSLFPRTSGNNNEQFF	TGTGCCAGCAGCTTATTTCCTCGGACTAGCGGAAACAACAATGAGCAGTTCTTC
TRBJ2-5	NA	TRBD2	TRBV28	CASTPSGYQETQYF	TGTGCCAGCACACCTAGCGGCTACCAAGAGACCCAGTACTTC
TRBJ2-7	few	NA	TRBV6-2/TRBV6-3	CASRNPIYEQYF	TGTGCCAGCAGGAACCCCATATACGAGCAGTACTTC
TRBJ1-1	few	NA	TRBV2	CATIEGREAAAFF	TGTGCCACCATAGAGGGGCGAGAGGCTGCAGCTTTCTTT
TRBJ2-5	few	NA	TRBV20-1	CSARNPWGLETQYF	TGCAGTGCTAGAAACCCATGGGGGTTGGAGACCCAGTACTTC
TRBJ2-7	NA	TRBD2	TRBV29-1	CSGGTSGRSYEQYF	TGCAGTGGAGGTACTAGCGGGAGGTCCTACGAGCAGTACTTC
TRBJ1-2	NA	NA	TRBV20-1	CSATDRQQYGYTF	TGCAGTGCTACAGACAGGCAACAATATGGCTACACCTTC
TRBJ1-5	medium-sized	NA	TRBV6-5	CASSYRGESQPQHF	TGTGCCAGCAGTTATAGGGGAGAAAGTCAGCCCCAGCATTTT
TRBJ2-7	NA	TRBD2	TRBV10-1	CANRGGIVGFTYEQYF	TGCGCCAATCGGGGGGGGATTGTCGGATTTACCTACGAGCAGTACTTC
TRBJ1-6	few	TRBD1	TRBV7-9	CASSRQGDGGPLHF	TGTGCCAGCAGCCGACAGGGCGACGGGGGACCCCTCCACTTT
TRBJ2-5	NA	TRBD1	TRBV9	CASRAQGAGTQYF	TGTGCCAGCAGAGCCCAGGGGGCTGGGACCCAGTACTTC
TRBJ2-3	NA	NA	TRBV19	CASRGRASTDTQYF	TGTGCCAGTAGGGGCAGGGCTAGCACAGATACGCAGTATTTT
TRBJ2-6	NA	NA	TRBV6-2/TRBV6-3	CASSPGVTGKWSGANVLTF	TGTGCCAGCAGTCCGGGGGTCACAGGGAAGTGGTCTGGGGCCAACGTCCTGACTTTC
TRBJ2-2	few	TRBD2	TRBV6-4	CASRGREATGELFF	TGTGCCAGCCGAGGGAGGGAAGCAACCGGGGAGCTGTTTTTT
TRBJ1-6	NA	NA	TRBV15	CATREGYSSPLHF	TGTGCCACCCGAGAGGGGTATAGTTCACCCCTCCACTTT
TRBJ1-2	NA	NA	TRBV12-3/TRBV12-4	CASSDRAYGYTF	TGTGCCAGCAGCGATCGGGCCTATGGCTACACCTTC
TRBJ2-7	NA	NA	TRBV4-2	CASSQDTGAQYEQYF	TGTGCCAGCAGCCAAGATACGGGGGCGCAGTACGAGCAGTACTTC
TRBJ2-1	NA	TRBD2	TRBV7-6	CASSRLAGPYNEQFF	TGTGCCAGCAGCCGACTAGCGGGCCCCTACAATGAGCAGTTCTTC